Listed below are T cell receptor beta chains from one sample, sequenced in a study of blood T cells in healthy people across ages. TCRdb re-derived calls from the 5' RACE reads in MiXCR, one entry per CDR3 protein. The sample includes about 690,000 distinct CDR3 sequences, over 40% of them seen just once. Sequencing was done on a sample of blood. The source is an elderly man in good health. Each CDR3 is given with its conserved first and last residue. A D gene is named only where the DNA matches it firmly. Rows may omit the clone size; those that give it use once, few, many or a size class.

d_gene,j_gene,abundance,v_gene,CDR3nt,CDR3aa
TRBD1,TRBJ2-5,NA,TRBV25-1,TGTGCCAGCAGTGAAGTGGGGGAAGCAGGGGGCCAGTACTTC,CASSEVGEAGGQYF
NA,TRBJ2-5,many,TRBV9,TGTGCCAGCAGCGTAGGCTGGCAAGAGACCCAGTACTTC,CASSVGWQETQYF
NA,TRBJ2-5,few,TRBV6-2/TRBV6-3,TGTGCCAGCAGTTACTTGACAGAACAAGAGACCCAGTACTTC,CASSYLTEQETQYF
NA,TRBJ1-2,few,TRBV19,TGTGCCAGTAGTAAATTCGGTGGCCGGGGCCCTTATGGCTACACCTTC,CASSKFGGRGPYGYTF
NA,TRBJ2-5,NA,TRBV2,TGTGCCAGCAGGGTGGGGACCCAGTACTTC,CASRVGTQYF
NA,TRBJ2-5,few,TRBV12-3/TRBV12-4,TGTGCCAGCCAACGGGGTTACCAAGAGACCCAGTACTTC,CASQRGYQETQYF
NA,TRBJ1-1,once,TRBV7-9,TGTGCCAGCAGCTTAGCGAATGGGGGGGCGGACACTGAAGCTTTCTTT,CASSLANGGADTEAFF
NA,TRBJ2-7,few,TRBV29-1,TGCAGCGTTGAAGATTATGGGGGAGGCTCCTACGAGCAGTACTTC,CSVEDYGGGSYEQYF
NA,TRBJ2-3,NA,TRBV4-3,TGCGCCAGCAGCCAAGATGTGGGGGTCACAGATACGCAGTATTTT,CASSQDVGVTDTQYF
TRBD1,TRBJ1-2,few,TRBV7-2,TGTGCCAGCAGCTTGGACAGGGATAACGGCTACACCTTC,CASSLDRDNGYTF
NA,TRBJ2-6,NA,TRBV30,TGTGCCTGGAGTGGAGGACCGTCCTCTGGGGCCAACGTCCTGACTTTC,CAWSGGPSSGANVLTF
NA,TRBJ2-7,NA,TRBV4-1,TGCGCCAGCAGCCAAGAATTCGGGACGGTCTACGAGCAGTACTTC,CASSQEFGTVYEQYF
NA,TRBJ1-2,NA,TRBV24-1,TGTGCCACCAGTTTCTGGCACTATGGCTACACCTTC,CATSFWHYGYTF
TRBD2,TRBJ2-5,NA,TRBV6-5,TGTGCCAGCAGTTCTCCTAGCGGGGGGAAAGAGACCCAGTACTTC,CASSSPSGGKETQYF
NA,TRBJ1-2,few,TRBV4-3,TGCGCCAGCAGCCAAGTGTTTGGGAGTAACTATGGCTACACCTTC,CASSQVFGSNYGYTF
NA,TRBJ2-1,NA,TRBV20-1,TGCAGTGCTAGAGATTCACGAGCGGGTCAGAGTGGCAATGAGCAGTTCTTC,CSARDSRAGQSGNEQFF
NA,TRBJ2-1,few,TRBV4-3,TGCGCCAGCAGCCTCGGGTTTTACAATGAGCAGTTCTTC,CASSLGFYNEQFF
TRBD1,TRBJ2-5,few,TRBV6-6,TGTGCCAGCAGTTACATCACAGGGGTAACTTCTGAGACCCAGTACTTC,CASSYITGVTSETQYF
NA,TRBJ1-2,many,TRBV29-1,TGCAGCGTTGAAGCTGGCTCTGACTATGGCTACACCTTC,CSVEAGSDYGYTF
NA,TRBJ2-5,few,TRBV28,TGTGCCAGCAGTTTAGGTCACGGGACACCAGTCCAAGAGACCCAGTACTTC,CASSLGHGTPVQETQYF
NA,TRBJ2-2,few,TRBV4-2,TGTGCCAGCAGCCAAGTTGATGCCGACACCGGGGAGCTGTTTTTT,CASSQVDADTGELFF
TRBD2,TRBJ2-3,NA,TRBV6-2/TRBV6-3,TGTGCCAGCAGTCCAGCGGGGAGGCGTGGAGATACGCAGTATTTT,CASSPAGRRGDTQYF
NA,TRBJ1-1,NA,TRBV5-4,TGTGCCAGCACCGGAGGGCTTGGGGGGAACACTGAAGCTTTCTTT,CASTGGLGGNTEAFF
NA,TRBJ2-5,many,TRBV4-2,TGTGCCAGCAGCCAAGGGAAAGGGGACCAGGAGACCCAGTACTTC,CASSQGKGDQETQYF
TRBD2,TRBJ2-7,few,TRBV27,TGTGCCAGCAGTTCCCGACCGGGACTAGGGATACACTACGAGCAGTACTTC,CASSSRPGLGIHYEQYF
NA,TRBJ2-4,NA,TRBV20-1,TGCAGTGCTAGTCGCAGGGCAAACATTCAGTACTTC,CSASRRANIQYF
NA,TRBJ2-5,few,TRBV7-2,TGTGCCAGCAGCAAGACAAGGAGGCAAGAGACCCAGTACTTC,CASSKTRRQETQYF
NA,TRBJ1-4,few,TRBV14,TGTGCCAGCAGCCTCCTCACCGGGACCGGCCGGGAAAAACTGTTTTTT,CASSLLTGTGREKLFF
NA,TRBJ2-1,NA,TRBV12-3/TRBV12-4,TGTGCCAGCAGGATCCGGGGCTTTAGGGACAATGAGCAGTTCTTC,CASRIRGFRDNEQFF
TRBD1,TRBJ2-7,few,TRBV11-2,TGTGCCAGCAGCCAGACAGGGGGCGCCGAGCAGTACTTC,CASSQTGGAEQYF
TRBD2,TRBJ2-5,NA,TRBV5-1,TGCGCCAGCAAAATGTCGGGAGGAGAGACCCAGTACTTC,CASKMSGGETQYF
NA,TRBJ1-6,many,TRBV4-3,TGCGCCAGCAGCCAAGATAGGCAGGATAATTCACCCCTCCACTTT,CASSQDRQDNSPLHF
NA,TRBJ1-4,NA,TRBV12-3/TRBV12-4,TGTGCCAGCAGTTTCACGGGGGGGCCTGAAAAACTGTTTTTT,CASSFTGGPEKLFF
TRBD2,TRBJ2-1,few,TRBV4-3,TGCGCCAGCAGCCAGAGAGTAGCGGGTGGAACCTACAATGAGCAGTTCTTC,CASSQRVAGGTYNEQFF
TRBD2,TRBJ2-7,NA,TRBV5-1,TGCGCCAGCAGCTTGGGGGCGGGAGGGATGTACGAGCAGTACTTC,CASSLGAGGMYEQYF
NA,TRBJ2-1,NA,TRBV7-9,TGTGCCAGCAGCTTAGGGGCTATCAATGAGCAGTTCTTC,CASSLGAINEQFF
NA,TRBJ2-7,few,TRBV6-1,TGTGCCAGCAGTGAAACTAGGGGGGGCTACGAGCAGTACTTC,CASSETRGGYEQYF
NA,TRBJ2-7,NA,TRBV24-1,TGTGCCACCAGTGATTCTCGATCCGAGCAGTACTTC,CATSDSRSEQYF
TRBD2,TRBJ2-3,NA,TRBV5-1,TGCGTCAGCAGCTTGGATTCTAGCGGGAGGTGGGATACGCAGTATTTT,CVSSLDSSGRWDTQYF
NA,TRBJ2-6,NA,TRBV5-1,TGCGCCAGCAGCTTGTGGCAGGCCTCTGGGGCCAACGTCCTGACTTTC,CASSLWQASGANVLTF
NA,TRBJ2-2,NA,TRBV25-1,TGTGCCAGCAGTCTCGTAGCGGACTCGAACACCGGGGAGCTGTTTTTT,CASSLVADSNTGELFF
NA,TRBJ1-6,NA,TRBV4-3,TGCGCCAGCAGCCAAGTTTGGCAGGGGAATTCACCCCTCCACTTT,CASSQVWQGNSPLHF
TRBD2,TRBJ2-7,NA,TRBV4-2,TGTGCCAGCAGCCAAAGGAAAGGGCCGGGGGGCTCCTACGAGCAGTACTTC,CASSQRKGPGGSYEQYF
NA,TRBJ2-5,once,TRBV18,TGTGCCAGCTCACCACCGGAGCGCGGGGAGACCCAGTACTTC,CASSPPERGETQYF
NA,TRBJ1-2,NA,TRBV3-1,TGTGCCAGCAGCCAAGATCTGGACAGAACCTATGGCTACACCTTC,CASSQDLDRTYGYTF
TRBD2,TRBJ2-1,many,TRBV11-2,TGTGCCAGCAGTTCTAGGCTAGCGGGAGCCTACAATGAGCAGTTCTTC,CASSSRLAGAYNEQFF
TRBD1,TRBJ1-4,NA,TRBV4-3,TGCGCCAGCAGCCAAGAAGAAAGGGGGCGGCCTAATGAAAAACTGTTTTTT,CASSQEERGRPNEKLFF
NA,TRBJ1-1,NA,TRBV12-3/TRBV12-4,TGTGCCAGCGGCATAAAAAGGAACACTGAAGCTTTCTTT,CASGIKRNTEAFF
TRBD2,TRBJ2-7,NA,TRBV20-1,TGCAGTGCTAGATGCCCCAGCGGGGGATCTAGCTCCTACGAGCAGTACTTC,CSARCPSGGSSSYEQYF
NA,TRBJ2-5,few,TRBV5-1,TGCGCCAGCAGTTCATTTGGTGGGGAGACCCAGTACTTC,CASSSFGGETQYF
NA,TRBJ2-7,NA,TRBV30,TGTGCCTCCACGTGGCGGACAAATAACTACGAGCAGTACTTC,CASTWRTNNYEQYF
NA,TRBJ2-7,NA,TRBV4-2,TGTGCCAGCAGCCGCCCCGGGGGTCTGGACGAGCAGTACTTC,CASSRPGGLDEQYF
TRBD2,TRBJ2-1,NA,TRBV12-3/TRBV12-4,TGTGCCAGCAGTTATGAGCGGGAGAGGTCCTACAATGAGCAGTTCTTC,CASSYERERSYNEQFF